This entry is about one TCR beta chain. Original data processing: Counts of nucleated cells, estimated from reference gene primer amplification, were obtained. The repertoire was sequenced with immunoSEQ multiplex PCR; TCRdb's copy has only in-frame clones and lacks some. V, J and clone size derive from that table, while D and trimming were established from the DNA sequence. This table holds a few hundred thousand clones, about 83% found once. The data belong to a study of blood T cell repertoires in COVID-19. Study context: Acute and convalescent COVID-19 samples came from the United States, Italy and Spain. PBMCs, B-cell-depleted T cells, or T cells provided the cDNA or gDNA that made up the material.

V lost 3 bases to trimming and J lost 3 bases, with 14 bases between them. CDR3 length: 16 amino acids. Looked up from germline, CDR1 is SGHAT and CDR2 is FQNNGV. The J gene is TRBJ2-2, the V gene TRBV11-2, with D possibly matching TRBD1 (7 bases). The sample taken for sequencing was peripheral blood. The receptor was derived from a man aged 55 to 69 who had recovered from COVID-19. In DNA form, the CDR3 reads TGTGCCAGCAGCTTGTTGCAGGGGGGACACACCGGGGAGCTGTTTTTT. It is translated as CASSLLQGGHTGELFF. The full variable domain, in which reference TRBV11-2 and TRBJ2-2 provide the parts outside the CDR3, is EAGVAQSPRYKIIEKRQSVAFWCNPISGHATLYWYQQILGQGPKLLIQFQNNGVVDDSQLPKDRFSAERLKGVDSTLKIQPAKLEDSAVYLCASSLLQGGHTGELFFGEGSRLTVL.